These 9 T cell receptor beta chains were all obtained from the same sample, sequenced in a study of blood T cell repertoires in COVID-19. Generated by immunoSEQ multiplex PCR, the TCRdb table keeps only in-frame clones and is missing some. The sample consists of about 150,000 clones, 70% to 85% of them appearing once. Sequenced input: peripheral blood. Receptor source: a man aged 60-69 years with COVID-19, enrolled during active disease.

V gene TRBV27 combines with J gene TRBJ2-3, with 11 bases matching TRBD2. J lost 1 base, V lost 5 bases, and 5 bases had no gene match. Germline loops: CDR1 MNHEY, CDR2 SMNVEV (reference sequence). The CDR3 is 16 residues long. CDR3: CASSERLAGRTDTQYF. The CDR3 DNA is TGTGCCAGCAGTGAAAGACTAGCGGGACGCACAGATACGCAGTATTTT.

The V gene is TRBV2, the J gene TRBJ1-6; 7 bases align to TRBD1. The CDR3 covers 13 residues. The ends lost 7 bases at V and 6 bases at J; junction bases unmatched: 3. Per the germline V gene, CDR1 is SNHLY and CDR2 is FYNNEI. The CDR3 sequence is CASTGTVNSPLHF. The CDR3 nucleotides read TGTGCCAGCACCGGGACAGTTAATTCACCCCTCCACTTT. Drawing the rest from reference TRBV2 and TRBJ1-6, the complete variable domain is EPEVTQTPSHQVTQMGQEVILRCVPISNHLYFYWYRQILGQKVEFLVSFYNNEISEKSEIFDDQFSVERPDGSNFTLKIRSTKLEDSAMYFCASTGTVNSPLHFGNGTRLTVT.

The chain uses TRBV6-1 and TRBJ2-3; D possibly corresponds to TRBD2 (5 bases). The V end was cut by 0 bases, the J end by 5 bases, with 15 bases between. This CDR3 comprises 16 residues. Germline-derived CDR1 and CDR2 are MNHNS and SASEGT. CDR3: CASSEALTGSKDTQYF. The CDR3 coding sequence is TGTGCCAGCAGTGAAGCTTTAACTGGGAGTAAAGATACGCAGTATTTT.

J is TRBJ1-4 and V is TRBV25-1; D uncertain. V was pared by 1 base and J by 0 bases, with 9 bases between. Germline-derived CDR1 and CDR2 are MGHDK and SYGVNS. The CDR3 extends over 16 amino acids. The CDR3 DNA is TGTGCCAGCAGTGAATCACTCGGGGCAACTAATGAAAAACTGTTTTTT. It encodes CASSESLGATNEKLFF. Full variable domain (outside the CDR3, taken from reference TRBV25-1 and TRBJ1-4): EADIYQTPRYLVIGTGKKITLECSQTMGHDKMYWYQQDPGMELHLIHYSYGVNSTEKGDLSSESTVSRIRTEHFPLTLESARPSHTSQYLCASSESLGATNEKLFFGSGTQLSVL.

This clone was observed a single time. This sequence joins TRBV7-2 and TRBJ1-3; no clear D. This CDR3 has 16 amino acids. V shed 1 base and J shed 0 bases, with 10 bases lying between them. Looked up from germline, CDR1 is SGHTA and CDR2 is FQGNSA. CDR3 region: CASSLVSASSGNTIYF. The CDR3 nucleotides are TGTGCCAGCAGCTTAGTTTCCGCTAGCTCTGGAAACACCATATATTTT.

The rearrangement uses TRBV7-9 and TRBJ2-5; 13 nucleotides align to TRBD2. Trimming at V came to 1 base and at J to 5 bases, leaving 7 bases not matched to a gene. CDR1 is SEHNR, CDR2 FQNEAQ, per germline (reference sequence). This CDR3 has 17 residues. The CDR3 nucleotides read TGTGCCAGCAGCTTAGGCGGACTAGCGGGGGTCAGGGAGACCCAGTACTTC. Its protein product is CASSLGGLAGVRETQYF. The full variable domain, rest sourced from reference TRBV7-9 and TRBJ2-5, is DTGVSQNPRHKITKRGQNVTFRCDPISEHNRLYWYRQTLGQGPEFLTYFQNEAQLEKSRLLSDRFSAERPKGSFSTLEIQRTEQGDSAMYLCASSLGGLAGVRETQYFGPGTRLLVL.

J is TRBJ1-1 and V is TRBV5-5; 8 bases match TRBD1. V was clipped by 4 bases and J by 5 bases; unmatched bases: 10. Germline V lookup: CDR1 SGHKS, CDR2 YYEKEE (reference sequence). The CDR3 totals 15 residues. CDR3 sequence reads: CASSGTQGAGTEAFF. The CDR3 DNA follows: TGTGCCAGCAGCGGCACCCAGGGGGCGGGAACTGAAGCTTTCTTT.

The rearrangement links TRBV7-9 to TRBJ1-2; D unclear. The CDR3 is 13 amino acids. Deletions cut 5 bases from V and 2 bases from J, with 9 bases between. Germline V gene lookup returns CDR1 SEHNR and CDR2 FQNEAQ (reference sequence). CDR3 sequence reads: CASSPPGNYGYTF. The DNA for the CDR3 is TGTGCCAGCAGCCCCCCGGGGAACTATGGCTACACCTTC.

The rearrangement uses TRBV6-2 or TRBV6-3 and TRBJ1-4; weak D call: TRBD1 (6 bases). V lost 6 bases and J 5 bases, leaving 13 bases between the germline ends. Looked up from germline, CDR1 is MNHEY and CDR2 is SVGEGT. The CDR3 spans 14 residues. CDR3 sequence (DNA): TGTGCCAGCAGCCCCGACAGGTGGAATGAAAAACTGTTTTTT. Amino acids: CASSPDRWNEKLFF.